Listed here are 7 T cell receptor beta chains from one sample, sequenced in a study of blood T cells in healthy people across ages. A sample-barcoded 5' primer and a J-beta primer mix were used in a second PCR of about 7 to 11 cycles. TCRdb passed the 5' RACE reads through MiXCR, listing each CDR3 protein once. This table has around 1,000,000 distinct CDR3 sequences, around 25% appearing once. The data were also submitted as part of a second study, on T cells of mothers and their children.

Sequenced input: blood. These receptors were collected from a girl aged 2 to 9 in good health.

CDR3 bases: TGTGCCAGCGTCTTGGGGGCTTCACCCCTCCACTTT. Amino acids: CASVLGASPLHF. V gene TRBV12-3 or TRBV12-4 combines with J gene TRBJ1-6, with TRBD1 as a possible D gene (6 bases). Trimming removed 8 bases at V and 9 bases at J, with 11 bases between. The length of the CDR3 is 12 residues.

This clonotype was observed a handful of times. The rearrangement joins TRBV5-1 to TRBJ2-5, with 7 bases matching TRBD2. The tail of the sequence fits TRBJ2-1 better, so the J call may be wrong. The CDR3 loop spans 16 amino acids. Germline assignment: CDR1 SGHRS and CDR2 YFSETQ. The CDR3 coding sequence is TGCGCCAGCAGCTTGGAGCGGGGCTATCCCACGGTTGAGCAGTTCTTC. Translation: CASSLERGYPTVEQFF.

V and J are TRBV3-1 and TRBJ2-1; D call uncertain. The CDR3 covers 13 residues. The germline V and J ends were trimmed by 3 bases and 9 bases, with 12 bases remaining between them. The germline V gene encodes CDR1 LGHDT and CDR2 YNNKEL (reference sequence). This CDR3 is CASSQALNSEQFF. The CDR3 DNA reads TGTGCCAGCAGCCAGGCCCTCAATAGTGAGCAGTTCTTC.

This clonotype occurred a few times. CDR3 coding DNA: TGTGCCAGCAGCTTATCCCAGGGACCTTTTGACGAGCAGTACTTC. It translates to CASSLSQGPFDEQYF. The chain combines TRBV7-6 with TRBJ2-7; D may match TRBD1 or TRBD2 (5 bases each). Trimming cost V 2 bases and J 5 bases, with 16 bases left between them. The germline V gene has CDR1 SGHVS and CDR2 FNYEAQ. This CDR3 contains 15 residues.

The rearrangement links TRBV21-1 to TRBJ2-1; the D segment call TRBD1 is taken from the table without a DNA check. TRBV21-1 represents a pseudogene. CDR3 size: 14 residues. The CDR3 here is CASSKEGAVGEQFF. The CDR3 DNA reads as TGTGCCAGCAGCAAAGAAGGCGCTGTGGGTGAGCAGTTCTTC.

About this clonotype itself: A much bigger clone sits one base away, suggesting this may be a read error. This sequence joins TRBV27 and TRBJ2-7, with 10 bases identical to TRBD1. This CDR3 is 13 amino acids long. From germline, CDR1 is MNHEY and CDR2 SMNVEV (reference sequence). Losses at the gene ends were 4 bases for V and 5 bases for J; bases not matched to a gene: 2. The CDR3 coding sequence is TGTGCCAGCAGTTGGGGGACAGGGGACGAGCAGTACTTC. It encodes CASSWGTGDEQYF.

This clonotype was picked up a small number of times. This chain links TRBV7-3 with TRBJ2-3; TRBD2 matches at 14 bases. Unmatched junction bases numbered 5, after V lost 7 bases and J lost 5 bases. The CDR3 length is 15 residues. Germline CDR1 and CDR2: SGHTA and FQGTGA. The DNA of the CDR3 is TGTGCCAGCAACTTGGGGACTAGCGGGAGAGATACGCAGTATTTT. It translates to CASNLGTSGRDTQYF.